Listed below are T cell receptor beta chains from one sample, sequenced in a study of blood T cells in healthy people across ages. TCRdb fed the 5' RACE reads into MiXCR, producing one record per CDR3 protein. This table holds a few hundred thousand distinct CDR3 sequences, 45% to 60% found once. The sample comprised blood. The source of these receptors is a man aged 55 to 70 in good health. CDR3s include the opening cysteine and the closing phenylalanine or tryptophan. The order of the fields is J gene, V gene, D gene, clone size, CDR3 DNA, CDR3 protein. The D gene is left open where the match is weak. Size is omitted from some rows. Given values are once, few, many or a class for expanded clones.

j_call: TRBJ2-5; v_call: TRBV5-1; d_call: .; clone_size: .; cdr3_nt: TGCGCCAGCAGCCCCGGTCGGGGGGCGAGTGAGACCCAGTACTTC; cdr3_aa: CASSPGRGASETQYF
j_call: TRBJ2-1; v_call: TRBV20-1; d_call: TRBD1; clone_size: many; cdr3_nt: TGCAGTGCTAGAGATCGACAGGGCTACTACAATGAGCAGTTCTTC; cdr3_aa: CSARDRQGYYNEQFF
j_call: TRBJ2-5; v_call: TRBV24-1; d_call: .; clone_size: few; cdr3_nt: TGTGCCACCAGTGAGGCCAGTGAAGCTAGGGCCCAGTACTTC; cdr3_aa: CATSEASEARAQYF
j_call: TRBJ2-5; v_call: TRBV5-1; d_call: TRBD2; clone_size: .; cdr3_nt: TGCGCCAGCGCCGGGACTATCCAAGAGACCCAGTACTTC; cdr3_aa: CASAGTIQETQYF
j_call: TRBJ1-5; v_call: TRBV7-2; d_call: TRBD1; clone_size: .; cdr3_nt: TGTGCCAGCAGCTCCGGACAGGTCAACAATCAGCCCCAGCATTTT; cdr3_aa: CASSSGQVNNQPQHF
j_call: TRBJ1-2; v_call: TRBV28; d_call: .; clone_size: .; cdr3_nt: TGTGCCAGCGCCGAGGGGGGGCCGGGAGGCTACACCTTC; cdr3_aa: CASAEGGPGGYTF
j_call: TRBJ1-5; v_call: TRBV9; d_call: .; clone_size: few; cdr3_nt: TGTGCCAGCAGCGTAGATCATATCGGACAGCCCCAGCATTTT; cdr3_aa: CASSVDHIGQPQHF
j_call: TRBJ2-3; v_call: TRBV7-9; d_call: .; clone_size: .; cdr3_nt: TGTGCCAGCAGTCCTTGGGCTATTACAGATACGCAGTATTTT; cdr3_aa: CASSPWAITDTQYF
j_call: TRBJ2-5; v_call: TRBV15; d_call: TRBD2; clone_size: .; cdr3_nt: TGTGCCACCAGCAGAACTAGCGGACAAGAGACCCAGTACTTC; cdr3_aa: CATSRTSGQETQYF
j_call: TRBJ2-5; v_call: TRBV3-1; d_call: TRBD1; clone_size: .; cdr3_nt: TGTGTCAGCAGCGATGGGACAGGGGGGCTCTGGGAGACCCAGTACTTC; cdr3_aa: CVSSDGTGGLWETQYF
j_call: TRBJ2-7; v_call: TRBV4-1; d_call: .; clone_size: few; cdr3_nt: TGCGCCAGCAGCCAAAGGGTGGACAACTCCTACGAGCAGTACTTC; cdr3_aa: CASSQRVDNSYEQYF
j_call: TRBJ2-1; v_call: TRBV7-2; d_call: .; clone_size: once; cdr3_nt: TGTGCCAGCAGCTTAGAGGGGGGCCACTTTTTTAATGAGCAGTTCTTC; cdr3_aa: CASSLEGGHFFNEQFF
j_call: TRBJ2-7; v_call: TRBV7-9; d_call: .; clone_size: many; cdr3_nt: TGTGCCAGCAGCGGAACCGGGGTTCGGTCCCGGGCGTCCGAGCAGTACTTC; cdr3_aa: CASSGTGVRSRASEQYF
j_call: TRBJ2-7; v_call: TRBV7-8; d_call: TRBD2; clone_size: .; cdr3_nt: TGTGCCAGCAGAAGGGATGGACTAGCGGGGGCCTACGAGCAGTACTTC; cdr3_aa: CASRRDGLAGAYEQYF
j_call: TRBJ2-3; v_call: TRBV20-1; d_call: .; clone_size: many; cdr3_nt: TGCAGTGCTAGCCCGAATAAACAGGGAGTGGGAACAGATACGCAGTATTTT; cdr3_aa: CSASPNKQGVGTDTQYF
j_call: TRBJ1-2; v_call: TRBV9; d_call: TRBD1; clone_size: .; cdr3_nt: TGTGCCAGCAGCGTCGACCCGGGACAGGGGTATGGCTACACCTTC; cdr3_aa: CASSVDPGQGYGYTF
j_call: TRBJ2-7; v_call: TRBV7-9; d_call: TRBD1; clone_size: .; cdr3_nt: TGTGCCAGCAGCTTCCCGGGACAGCCCTACGAGCAGTACTTC; cdr3_aa: CASSFPGQPYEQYF
j_call: TRBJ1-6; v_call: TRBV6-5; d_call: .; clone_size: few; cdr3_nt: TGTGCCAGCAGTTACGGTCGGGGAGGAAATTCACCCCTCCACTTT; cdr3_aa: CASSYGRGGNSPLHF
j_call: TRBJ1-2; v_call: TRBV7-9; d_call: .; clone_size: .; cdr3_nt: TGTGCCAGCAGCTTAGCGACAGGCTATGGCTACACCTTC; cdr3_aa: CASSLATGYGYTF
j_call: TRBJ2-5; v_call: TRBV28; d_call: TRBD2; clone_size: .; cdr3_nt: TGTGCCAGCAGCTCCGGGAGGGCAGCTTACCAAGAGACCCAGTACTTC; cdr3_aa: CASSSGRAAYQETQYF
j_call: TRBJ2-7; v_call: TRBV28; d_call: .; clone_size: few; cdr3_nt: TGTGCCACCGCGTCGCATCTCTACGAGCAGTACTTC; cdr3_aa: CATASHLYEQYF
j_call: TRBJ2-5; v_call: TRBV5-6; d_call: TRBD2; clone_size: .; cdr3_nt: TGTGCCAGCAGCAGGAGGGGAGGGTTGGAGACCCAGTACTTC; cdr3_aa: CASSRRGGLETQYF
j_call: TRBJ2-4; v_call: TRBV28; d_call: TRBD1; clone_size: few; cdr3_nt: TGTGCCAGCATTGACCCCCGACAGGGTGAGCAGTACTTC; cdr3_aa: CASIDPRQGEQYF
j_call: TRBJ1-2; v_call: TRBV4-3; d_call: .; clone_size: .; cdr3_nt: TGCGCCAGCAGCCAGGGAGGTGGAGGGACGGTTTATGGCTACACCTTC; cdr3_aa: CASSQGGGGTVYGYTF
j_call: TRBJ2-4; v_call: TRBV7-3; d_call: .; clone_size: few; cdr3_nt: TGTGCCAGCAGCGCCCGACCGGATGAGCAGTACTTC; cdr3_aa: CASSARPDEQYF
j_call: TRBJ2-3; v_call: TRBV6-6; d_call: .; clone_size: .; cdr3_nt: TGTGCCAGCAGTTACTCAGGCCAGGGGACAGATACGCAGTATTTT; cdr3_aa: CASSYSGQGTDTQYF
j_call: TRBJ2-1; v_call: TRBV20-1; d_call: .; clone_size: .; cdr3_nt: TGCAGTGCCCCCGGGACGTTTAAAGAGACCCAGTTCTTC; cdr3_aa: CSAPGTFKETQFF
j_call: TRBJ2-1; v_call: TRBV6-5; d_call: .; clone_size: .; cdr3_nt: TGTGCCAGCGCCACTCAGGGGGGGGAATACAATGAGCAGTTCTTC; cdr3_aa: CASATQGGEYNEQFF
j_call: TRBJ2-7; v_call: TRBV11-2; d_call: TRBD2; clone_size: many; cdr3_nt: TGTGCCAGCACCGTTAGCGGGGACCGGCTCGACGAGCAGTACTTC; cdr3_aa: CASTVSGDRLDEQYF
j_call: TRBJ2-7; v_call: TRBV30; d_call: .; clone_size: .; cdr3_nt: TGTGCGCTGGAAGTGCCCGGGAAATACGAGCAGTACTTC; cdr3_aa: CALEVPGKYEQYF
j_call: TRBJ2-5; v_call: TRBV20-1; d_call: .; clone_size: .; cdr3_nt: TGCAGTGCTGAGGGCCCCGGGGAGACCCAGTACTTC; cdr3_aa: CSAEGPGETQYF
j_call: TRBJ2-1; v_call: TRBV12-3/TRBV12-4; d_call: .; clone_size: many; cdr3_nt: TGTGCCAGCAGCCGAACTAGCTCTGTTGCCTACAATGAGCAGTTCTTC; cdr3_aa: CASSRTSSVAYNEQFF
j_call: TRBJ2-5; v_call: TRBV7-2; d_call: .; clone_size: .; cdr3_nt: TGTGCCAGCAGCTTAACCAGGGTTGAGCAGTACTTC; cdr3_aa: CASSLTRVEQYF
j_call: TRBJ1-5; v_call: TRBV6-2/TRBV6-3; d_call: .; clone_size: .; cdr3_nt: TGTGCCAGCAGCCTTTTGCCCTATCAGCCCCAGCATTTT; cdr3_aa: CASSLLPYQPQHF
j_call: TRBJ2-1; v_call: TRBV5-1; d_call: .; clone_size: many; cdr3_nt: TGCGCCAGCAGCTTGGAGGCCGTTAAGAGCTCCTACAATGAGCAGTTCTTC; cdr3_aa: CASSLEAVKSSYNEQFF